This T cell receptor (beta chain) was found in a study of regulatory T cells in long-lasting Graves disease. HTBI primers from iRepertoire and Arm-PCR of CDR3 regions yielded the TCR beta libraries. From the multiplex PCR reads, TCRdb called clonotypes with MiXCR, one entry per CDR3 protein. The table has around 340,000 distinct CDR3 sequences, roughly a fifth seen once. Time point in this sample: persistent/refractory GD, antithyroid drugs over 5 years with positive TRAb. Generation of the TCR library employed RNA extracted from PBMCs. The germline gives CDR1 MNHEY, CDR2 SVGEGT. This CDR3 is 14 amino acids long. V lost 1 base, J lost 3 bases, and 10 bases lay in between.

The gene calls are TRBV6-2 or TRBV6-3 and TRBJ2-7, with unresolved D. The clonotype comes from a female donor with Graves disease. Material: peripheral blood mononuclear cells (PBMCs), obtained when the disease was refractory, from a patient treated with antithyroid drugs. CDR3 nucleotide sequence: TGTGCCAGCAGTTACTACGGTCTAGACTACGAGCAGTACTTC. The encoded protein is CASSYYGLDYEQYF.